This TCR beta chain was recovered during a study of cytomegalovirus exposure and HLA in healthy donors. Germline CDR1 reads MNHEY; CDR2 reads SMNVEV (reference sequence). V was pared by 3 bases and J by 6 bases, with 15 bases between. This CDR3 spans 15 amino acids. Vbeta (60) and Jbeta (13) primers were used in the PCR. Only in-frame clones appear in the TCRdb table, and some are missing; sequencing was by immunoSEQ multiplex PCR. The sample gives about 120,000 clones, 75% to 80% of which show up once; roughly 12% is in the top ten. Study outcomes and limitations: In an earlier analysis, most TCR beta V segments were productive about 87% or about 30% of the time.

Comments on this clone: Its specificity is not known.

The TCR originated in a woman in her thirties or forties in good health and CMV-seropositive. This chain joins TRBV27 and TRBJ2-1, with TRBD2 as a possible D gene (5 bases). Material for sequencing was PBMCs. The CDR3 nucleotides are TGTGCCAGCAGTTTCGGAGACTATACGGTCAATGAGCAGTTCTTC. Encoded protein: CASSFGDYTVNEQFF.